These T cell receptor beta chains were read from a single sample in a study of cytomegalovirus exposure and HLA in healthy donors. Profiling relied on immunoSEQ multiplex PCR, and the TCRdb table lists in-frame clones only, not all of them. Of over 100,000 clones in the sample, approximately 72% were seen once. Sequenced material: PBMCs. These TCRs come from a man aged 18 to 29 in good health and CMV-seronegative. Both conserved end residues are part of each CDR3. The D gene is left open where the match is weak. Size is stated for part of the rows, as once, few or many counts, or as a class when the clone is expanded.

v_gene: TRBV5-6; j_gene: TRBJ2-2; d_gene: TRBD1; abundance: NA; CDR3nt: TGTGCCAGCAGCTTTTCCACAGGGGGATTCACCGGGGAGCTGTTTTTT; CDR3aa: CASSFSTGGFTGELFF
v_gene: TRBV6-5; j_gene: TRBJ1-2; d_gene: NA; abundance: NA; CDR3nt: TGTGCCTGCGGCCAGGGTCATGGCTACACCTTC; CDR3aa: CACGQGHGYTF
v_gene: TRBV10-3; j_gene: TRBJ2-7; d_gene: NA; abundance: once; CDR3nt: TGTGCCATCAGTGATCTAGGCCTCAACGAGCAGTACTTC; CDR3aa: CAISDLGLNEQYF
v_gene: TRBV5-4; j_gene: TRBJ2-1; d_gene: TRBD2; abundance: few; CDR3nt: TGTGCCAGCAGCTTGGGAGTATCTGCGGGGGTTGGGGGCAATGAGCAGTTCTTC; CDR3aa: CASSLGVSAGVGGNEQFF
v_gene: TRBV7-2; j_gene: TRBJ2-3; d_gene: TRBD2; abundance: NA; CDR3nt: TGTGCCAGCAGCCTTTTAGCGGGAGGGTCCACAGATACGCAGTATTTT; CDR3aa: CASSLLAGGSTDTQYF
v_gene: TRBV25-1; j_gene: TRBJ2-1; d_gene: TRBD2; abundance: NA; CDR3nt: TGTGCCAGCAGTGAATTCTCTGGGGAGGGGAGGAATGAGCAGTTCTTC; CDR3aa: CASSEFSGEGRNEQFF
v_gene: TRBV28; j_gene: TRBJ1-1; d_gene: NA; abundance: NA; CDR3nt: TGTGCCAGCAGTTTTGGGGGGGTAGTATCTGAAGCTTTCTTT; CDR3aa: CASSFGGVVSEAFF
v_gene: TRBV27; j_gene: TRBJ1-1; d_gene: TRBD1; abundance: few; CDR3nt: TGTGCCAGCAGCAACAGGGGGCGTGCATGGGGCACTGAAGCTTTCTTT; CDR3aa: CASSNRGRAWGTEAFF
v_gene: TRBV19; j_gene: TRBJ1-1; d_gene: NA; abundance: few; CDR3nt: TGTGCCAGTAGGTGGGAGGGGATGAACACTGAAGCTTTCTTT; CDR3aa: CASRWEGMNTEAFF
v_gene: TRBV7-2; j_gene: TRBJ1-5; d_gene: NA; abundance: NA; CDR3nt: TGTGCCAGCAGCTTACAGGGGCGGTGGAATCAGCCCCAGCATTTT; CDR3aa: CASSLQGRWNQPQHF
v_gene: TRBV30; j_gene: TRBJ1-3; d_gene: NA; abundance: NA; CDR3nt: TGTGCCTGGAGTATATCTTTAGACAAAACCATGGACACCATATATTTT; CDR3aa: CAWSISLDKTMDTIYF
v_gene: TRBV6-1; j_gene: TRBJ1-1; d_gene: NA; abundance: few; CDR3nt: TGTGCCAGCAGCGCGGGGCCGGCGAACACTGAAGCTTTCTTT; CDR3aa: CASSAGPANTEAFF
v_gene: TRBV25-1; j_gene: TRBJ2-7; d_gene: TRBD1; abundance: NA; CDR3nt: TGTGCCAGCAGCCCGGGACAGGCGAGCTCCTACGAGCAGTACTTC; CDR3aa: CASSPGQASSYEQYF
v_gene: TRBV5-4; j_gene: TRBJ1-5; d_gene: NA; abundance: NA; CDR3nt: TGTGCCAGCAGCTTCCAGGGTCAGCCCCAGCATTTT; CDR3aa: CASSFQGQPQHF
v_gene: TRBV10-1; j_gene: TRBJ2-6; d_gene: NA; abundance: NA; CDR3nt: TGCGCCAGCAGTGATCTACTCGGTGCCTCTGGGGCCAACGTCCTGACTTTC; CDR3aa: CASSDLLGASGANVLTF
v_gene: TRBV28; j_gene: TRBJ1-4; d_gene: NA; abundance: few; CDR3nt: TGTGCCAGCAGTTCCGCGGGGGGACTCAGTGAAAAACTGTTTTTT; CDR3aa: CASSSAGGLSEKLFF
v_gene: TRBV9; j_gene: TRBJ2-3; d_gene: TRBD2; abundance: NA; CDR3nt: TGTGCCAGCAGCGTAGACCCCCGTAGCGGGAGTGGGAGGGATACGCAGTATTTT; CDR3aa: CASSVDPRSGSGRDTQYF
v_gene: TRBV18; j_gene: TRBJ2-7; d_gene: NA; abundance: NA; CDR3nt: TGTGCCAGCTCATCTAGACGGGGGACCCTTTACGAGCAGTACTTC; CDR3aa: CASSSRRGTLYEQYF
v_gene: TRBV15; j_gene: TRBJ2-1; d_gene: NA; abundance: NA; CDR3nt: TGTGCCACCAGCCCCGGGAGCTCCTACAATGAGCAGTTCTTC; CDR3aa: CATSPGSSYNEQFF
v_gene: TRBV7-9; j_gene: TRBJ2-1; d_gene: NA; abundance: few; CDR3nt: TGTGCCAGCAGCTATGGGGGGGGCACTAGGTATGAGCAGTTCTTC; CDR3aa: CASSYGGGTRYEQFF
v_gene: TRBV29-1; j_gene: TRBJ2-1; d_gene: TRBD2; abundance: NA; CDR3nt: TGCAGCGTCTTCGTGGCGGGAGGCCTCTACAATGAGCAGTTCTTC; CDR3aa: CSVFVAGGLYNEQFF
v_gene: TRBV15; j_gene: TRBJ2-3; d_gene: TRBD2; abundance: NA; CDR3nt: TGTGCCACCAGCATCCCTCTCGGACTAGCGGGAATCGATACGCAGTATTTT; CDR3aa: CATSIPLGLAGIDTQYF
v_gene: TRBV30; j_gene: TRBJ2-1; d_gene: NA; abundance: NA; CDR3nt: TGTGCCTGGAGTGTCGTTGCGGGGCACAATGAGCAGTTCTTC; CDR3aa: CAWSVVAGHNEQFF
v_gene: TRBV9; j_gene: TRBJ2-2; d_gene: NA; abundance: NA; CDR3nt: TGTGCCAGCAGCTTCTTTTTCGGGAAAGCGAACACCGGGGAGCTGTTTTTT; CDR3aa: CASSFFFGKANTGELFF
v_gene: TRBV9; j_gene: TRBJ2-2; d_gene: NA; abundance: NA; CDR3nt: TGTGCCAGCAGCCCCCGACAGTATACCGGGGAGCTGTTTTTT; CDR3aa: CASSPRQYTGELFF
v_gene: TRBV30; j_gene: TRBJ2-2; d_gene: TRBD1; abundance: NA; CDR3nt: TGTGCCTGGAGTGTTCCGCGGCAGGGGGCCGATCTATCCGCCGGGGAGCTGTTTTTT; CDR3aa: CAWSVPRQGADLSAGELFF
v_gene: TRBV5-4; j_gene: TRBJ1-2; d_gene: NA; abundance: NA; CDR3nt: TGTGCCAGCAGCTTTCCAGACAGGCCCTCTTCTGGCTACACCTTC; CDR3aa: CASSFPDRPSSGYTF
v_gene: TRBV27; j_gene: TRBJ2-2; d_gene: TRBD1; abundance: NA; CDR3nt: TGTGCCAGCAGTCGAGCCGGGACAGGGGCGAACACCGGGGAGCTGTTTTTT; CDR3aa: CASSRAGTGANTGELFF
v_gene: TRBV6-6; j_gene: TRBJ1-2; d_gene: NA; abundance: NA; CDR3nt: TGTGCCAGCAGCCTCGTTCGTGGCTACACCTTC; CDR3aa: CASSLVRGYTF
v_gene: TRBV12-5; j_gene: TRBJ1-5; d_gene: TRBD1; abundance: few; CDR3nt: TGTGCTAGTGGTATAAAGGACAGGGGGCCCGGCAATCAGCCCCAGCATTTT; CDR3aa: CASGIKDRGPGNQPQHF
v_gene: TRBV29-1; j_gene: TRBJ1-1; d_gene: NA; abundance: few; CDR3nt: TGCAGCCCGGGGGGTACTGAAGCTTTCTTT; CDR3aa: CSPGGTEAFF
v_gene: TRBV11-2; j_gene: TRBJ2-2; d_gene: NA; abundance: NA; CDR3nt: TGTGCCAGCAGCTTAAAGGGGTTTATGCTTACCGGGGAGCTGTTTTTT; CDR3aa: CASSLKGFMLTGELFF
v_gene: TRBV4-2; j_gene: TRBJ2-6; d_gene: TRBD1; abundance: NA; CDR3nt: TGTGCCAGCAGTCCATATGGACAGGGGGCGCCTGGGGCCAACGTCCTGACTTTC; CDR3aa: CASSPYGQGAPGANVLTF
v_gene: TRBV6-6; j_gene: TRBJ1-2; d_gene: TRBD1; abundance: NA; CDR3nt: TGTGCCAGCAGTTACTGGGACAGTCCTAACTATGGCTACACCTTC; CDR3aa: CASSYWDSPNYGYTF
v_gene: TRBV5-1; j_gene: TRBJ2-1; d_gene: NA; abundance: NA; CDR3nt: TGCGCCAGCAGGCGGGGGCAGCCTTACAATGAGCAGTTCTTC; CDR3aa: CASRRGQPYNEQFF
v_gene: TRBV11-2; j_gene: TRBJ2-1; d_gene: TRBD1; abundance: NA; CDR3nt: TGTGCCAGCAGCCAGAAAGGGACAGGCTTGAAGTTTGAGCAGTTCTTC; CDR3aa: CASSQKGTGLKFEQFF
v_gene: TRBV13; j_gene: TRBJ1-3; d_gene: TRBD1; abundance: NA; CDR3nt: TGTGCCAGCAGCTCTGGGACAGGGTATGGAAACACCATATATTTT; CDR3aa: CASSSGTGYGNTIYF
v_gene: TRBV4-2; j_gene: TRBJ1-4; d_gene: NA; abundance: few; CDR3nt: TGTGCCAGCAGCCACCCGGGAGAGGTGTTTTTT; CDR3aa: CASSHPGEVFF
v_gene: TRBV19; j_gene: TRBJ2-7; d_gene: TRBD1; abundance: NA; CDR3nt: TGTGCCAGTAGTACGGACAGGGGACACGAGCAGTACTTC; CDR3aa: CASSTDRGHEQYF
v_gene: TRBV5-1; j_gene: TRBJ2-1; d_gene: NA; abundance: NA; CDR3nt: TGCGCCAGCAGCTTGGGAGGGGACTATGAGCAGTTCTTC; CDR3aa: CASSLGGDYEQFF
v_gene: TRBV19; j_gene: TRBJ2-5; d_gene: TRBD1; abundance: NA; CDR3nt: TGTGCCAGTAGTCCGGGACAGGGGTCCAATGCCCAGTACTTC; CDR3aa: CASSPGQGSNAQYF
v_gene: TRBV6-5; j_gene: TRBJ2-3; d_gene: TRBD1; abundance: NA; CDR3nt: TGTGCCAGCAGTCGCCGGGACAGGGGCACAGATACGCAGTATTTT; CDR3aa: CASSRRDRGTDTQYF
v_gene: TRBV2; j_gene: TRBJ2-7; d_gene: TRBD2; abundance: NA; CDR3nt: TGTGCCACCCCCTCGGGGGGGTCGAGCGAGCAGTACTTC; CDR3aa: CATPSGGSSEQYF
v_gene: TRBV7-9; j_gene: TRBJ2-7; d_gene: NA; abundance: NA; CDR3nt: TGTGCCAGCAGCGATAGATACGAGCAGTACTTC; CDR3aa: CASSDRYEQYF
v_gene: TRBV19; j_gene: TRBJ2-1; d_gene: TRBD2; abundance: few; CDR3nt: TGTGCCAGTGCCGTTCTAGCGGACCACTATGGGTCCTACAATGAGCAGTTCTTC; CDR3aa: CASAVLADHYGSYNEQFF
v_gene: TRBV29-1; j_gene: TRBJ1-2; d_gene: TRBD1; abundance: NA; CDR3nt: TGCAGCGTTTTCAACAGGGGGTCGATCTCCTATGGCTACACCTTC; CDR3aa: CSVFNRGSISYGYTF
v_gene: TRBV30; j_gene: TRBJ2-1; d_gene: NA; abundance: NA; CDR3nt: TGTGCCTGGAGTGGCGCGGGAATCGATGAGCAGTTCTTC; CDR3aa: CAWSGAGIDEQFF
v_gene: TRBV5-4; j_gene: TRBJ2-1; d_gene: TRBD2; abundance: NA; CDR3nt: TGTGCCAGCAGCCCCCAAGCGGGAGGCCCTTTTGATGAGCAGTTCTTC; CDR3aa: CASSPQAGGPFDEQFF
v_gene: TRBV6-1; j_gene: TRBJ2-7; d_gene: NA; abundance: NA; CDR3nt: TGTGCCATCCTAAACCGGGACAATCCCGAGCAGTACTTC; CDR3aa: CAILNRDNPEQYF
v_gene: TRBV4-1; j_gene: TRBJ2-1; d_gene: TRBD1; abundance: few; CDR3nt: TGCGCCAGCAGCCAAGATAGAGGGACAGGGGGGAGAGAGCAGTTCTTC; CDR3aa: CASSQDRGTGGREQFF